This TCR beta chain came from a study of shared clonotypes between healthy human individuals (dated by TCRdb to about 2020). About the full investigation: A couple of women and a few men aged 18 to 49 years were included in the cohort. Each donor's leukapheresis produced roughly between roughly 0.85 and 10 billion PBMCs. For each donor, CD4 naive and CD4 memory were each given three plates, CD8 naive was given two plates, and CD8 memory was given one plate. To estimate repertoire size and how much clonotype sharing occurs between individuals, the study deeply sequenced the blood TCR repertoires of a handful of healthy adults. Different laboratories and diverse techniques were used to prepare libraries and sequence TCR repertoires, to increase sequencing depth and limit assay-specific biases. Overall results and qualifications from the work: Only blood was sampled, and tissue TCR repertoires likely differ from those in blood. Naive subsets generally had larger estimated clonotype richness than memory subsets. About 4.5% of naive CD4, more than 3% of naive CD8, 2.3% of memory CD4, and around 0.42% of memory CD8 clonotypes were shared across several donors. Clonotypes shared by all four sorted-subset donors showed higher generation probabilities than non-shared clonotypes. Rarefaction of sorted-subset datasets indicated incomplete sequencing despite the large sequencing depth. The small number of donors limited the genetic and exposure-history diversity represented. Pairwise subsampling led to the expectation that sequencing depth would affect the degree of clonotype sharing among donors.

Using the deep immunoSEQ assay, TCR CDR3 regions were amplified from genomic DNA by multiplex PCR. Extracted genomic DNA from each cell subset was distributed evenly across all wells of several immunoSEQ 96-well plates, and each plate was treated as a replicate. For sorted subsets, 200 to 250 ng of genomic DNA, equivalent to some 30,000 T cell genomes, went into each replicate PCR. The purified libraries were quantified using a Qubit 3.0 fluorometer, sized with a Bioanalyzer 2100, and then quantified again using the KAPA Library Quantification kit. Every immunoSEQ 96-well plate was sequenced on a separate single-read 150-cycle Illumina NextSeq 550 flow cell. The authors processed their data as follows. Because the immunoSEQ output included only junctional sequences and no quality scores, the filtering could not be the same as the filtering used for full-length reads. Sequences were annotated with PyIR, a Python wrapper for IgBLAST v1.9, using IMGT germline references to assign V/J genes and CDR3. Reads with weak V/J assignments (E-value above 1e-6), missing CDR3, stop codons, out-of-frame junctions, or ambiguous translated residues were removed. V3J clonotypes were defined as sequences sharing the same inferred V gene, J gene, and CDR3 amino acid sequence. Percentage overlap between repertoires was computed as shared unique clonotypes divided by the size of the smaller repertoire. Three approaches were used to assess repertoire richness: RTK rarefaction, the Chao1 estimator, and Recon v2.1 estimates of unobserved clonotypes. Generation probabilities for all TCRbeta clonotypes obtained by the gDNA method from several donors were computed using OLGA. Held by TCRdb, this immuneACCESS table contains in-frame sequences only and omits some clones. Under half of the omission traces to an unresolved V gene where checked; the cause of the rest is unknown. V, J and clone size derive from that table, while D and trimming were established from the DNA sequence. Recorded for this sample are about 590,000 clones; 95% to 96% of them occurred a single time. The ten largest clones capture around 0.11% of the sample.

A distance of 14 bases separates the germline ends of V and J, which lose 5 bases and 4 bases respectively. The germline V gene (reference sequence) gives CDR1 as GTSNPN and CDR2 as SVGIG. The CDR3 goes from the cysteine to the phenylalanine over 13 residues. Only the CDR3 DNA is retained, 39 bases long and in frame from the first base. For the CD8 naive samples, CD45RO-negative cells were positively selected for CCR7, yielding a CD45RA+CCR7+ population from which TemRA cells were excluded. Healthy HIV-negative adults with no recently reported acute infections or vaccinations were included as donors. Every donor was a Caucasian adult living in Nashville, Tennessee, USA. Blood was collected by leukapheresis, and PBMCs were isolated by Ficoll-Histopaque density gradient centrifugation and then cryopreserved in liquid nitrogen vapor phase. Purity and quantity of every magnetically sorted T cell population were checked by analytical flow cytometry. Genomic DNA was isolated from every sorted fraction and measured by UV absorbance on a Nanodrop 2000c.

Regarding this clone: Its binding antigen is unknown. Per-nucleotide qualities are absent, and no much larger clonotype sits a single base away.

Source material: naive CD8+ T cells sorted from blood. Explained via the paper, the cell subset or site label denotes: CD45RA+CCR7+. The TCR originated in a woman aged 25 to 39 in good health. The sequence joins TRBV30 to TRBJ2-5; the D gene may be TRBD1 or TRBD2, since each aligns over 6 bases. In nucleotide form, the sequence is TGTGCCTGGGGGGGGCAGGGATCAGAGACCCAGTACTTC. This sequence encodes CAWGGQGSETQYF.